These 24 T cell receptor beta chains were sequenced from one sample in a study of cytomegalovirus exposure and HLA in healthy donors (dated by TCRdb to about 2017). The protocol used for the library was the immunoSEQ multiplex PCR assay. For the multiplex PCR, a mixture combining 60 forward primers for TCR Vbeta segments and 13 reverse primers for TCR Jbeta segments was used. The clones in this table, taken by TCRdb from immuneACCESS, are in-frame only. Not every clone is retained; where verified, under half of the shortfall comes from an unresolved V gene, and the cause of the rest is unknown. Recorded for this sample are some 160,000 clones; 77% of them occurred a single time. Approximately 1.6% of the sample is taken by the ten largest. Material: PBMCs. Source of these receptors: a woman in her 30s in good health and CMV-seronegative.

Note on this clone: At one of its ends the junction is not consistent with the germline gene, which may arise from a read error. The CDR3 reads CSSSLEASGGYEQYF. CDR3 DNA: TGTTCCAGCAGCTTAGAGGCTAGCGGGGGTTACGAGCAGTACTTC. The J gene is TRBJ2-7, the V gene TRBV7-9, with 10 bases fitting TRBD2. Germline values: CDR1 SEHNR, CDR2 FQNEAQ (reference sequence). This CDR3 comprises 15 residues. The whole variable domain, filled in from reference TRBV7-9 and TRBJ2-7, reads DTGVSQNPRHKITKRGQNVTFRCDPISEHNRLYWYRQTLGQGPEFLTYFQNEAQLEKSRLLSDRFSAERPKGSFSTLEIQRTEQGDSAMYLCSSSLEASGGYEQYFGPGTRLTVT.

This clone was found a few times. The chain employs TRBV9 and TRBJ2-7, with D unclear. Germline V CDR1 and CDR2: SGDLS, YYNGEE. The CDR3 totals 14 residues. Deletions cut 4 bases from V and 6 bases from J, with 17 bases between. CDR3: CASSSGPRAIEQYF. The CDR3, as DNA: TGTGCCAGCAGCTCTGGTCCTCGAGCCATCGAGCAGTACTTC.

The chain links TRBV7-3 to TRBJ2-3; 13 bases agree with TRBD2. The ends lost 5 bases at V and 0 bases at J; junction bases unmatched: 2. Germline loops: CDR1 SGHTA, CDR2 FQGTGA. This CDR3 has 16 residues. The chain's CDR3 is CASSRTSGGSTDTQYF. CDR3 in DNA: TGTGCCAGCAGCCGGACTAGCGGGGGTAGCACAGATACGCAGTATTTT.

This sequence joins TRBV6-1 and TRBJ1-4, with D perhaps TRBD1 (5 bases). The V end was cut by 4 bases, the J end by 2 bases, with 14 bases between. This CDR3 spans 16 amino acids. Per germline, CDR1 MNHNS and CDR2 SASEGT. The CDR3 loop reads CASSGKQAATNEKLFF. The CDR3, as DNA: TGTGCCAGCAGTGGTAAACAGGCCGCCACTAATGAAAAACTGTTTTTT.

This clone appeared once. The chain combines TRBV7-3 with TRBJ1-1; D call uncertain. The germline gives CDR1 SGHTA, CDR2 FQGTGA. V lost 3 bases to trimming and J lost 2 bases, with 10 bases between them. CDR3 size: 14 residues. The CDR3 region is CASSFGQANTEAFF. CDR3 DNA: TGTGCCAGCAGCTTTGGCCAGGCAAACACTGAAGCTTTCTTT. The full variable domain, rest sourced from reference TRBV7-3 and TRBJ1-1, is GAGVSQTPSNKVTEKGKYVELRCDPISGHTALYWYRQSLGQGPEFLIYFQGTGAADDSGLPNDRFFAVRPEGSVSTLKIQRTERGDSAVYLCASSFGQANTEAFFGQGTRLTVV.

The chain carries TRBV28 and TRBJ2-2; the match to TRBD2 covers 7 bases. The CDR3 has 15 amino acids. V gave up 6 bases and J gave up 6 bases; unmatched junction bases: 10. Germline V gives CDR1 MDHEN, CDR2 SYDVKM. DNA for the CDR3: TGTGCCAGCAGCTATCTAAGCGGGATCTCCGGGGAGCTGTTTTTT. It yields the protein CASSYLSGISGELFF.

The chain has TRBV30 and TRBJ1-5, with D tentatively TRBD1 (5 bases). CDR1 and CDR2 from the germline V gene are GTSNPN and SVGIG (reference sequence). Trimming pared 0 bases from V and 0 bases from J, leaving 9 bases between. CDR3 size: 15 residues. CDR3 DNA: TGTGCCTGGAGTGTAGGGGCCCTTAGCAATCAGCCCCAGCATTTT. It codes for CAWSVGALSNQPQHF.

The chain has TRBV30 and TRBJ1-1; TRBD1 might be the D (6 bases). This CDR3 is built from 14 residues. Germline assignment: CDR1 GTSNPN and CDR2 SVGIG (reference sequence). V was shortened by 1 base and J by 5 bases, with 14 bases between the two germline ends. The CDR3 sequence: CAWSGGGLRTEAFF. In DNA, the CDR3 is TGTGCCTGGAGTGGGGGGGGGCTGCGGACTGAAGCTTTCTTT.

CDR3 bases: TGTGCCAGCAGCTTAGTTTCGGCAGAAGGCGGTCAGCCCCAGCATTTT. Translating it yields CASSLVSAEGGQPQHF. V is TRBV7-2 and J is TRBJ1-5, with no clear D. Looked up from germline, CDR1 is SGHTA and CDR2 is FQGNSA. This CDR3 comprises 16 residues. V was clipped by 1 base and J by 6 bases, with 16 bases between them.

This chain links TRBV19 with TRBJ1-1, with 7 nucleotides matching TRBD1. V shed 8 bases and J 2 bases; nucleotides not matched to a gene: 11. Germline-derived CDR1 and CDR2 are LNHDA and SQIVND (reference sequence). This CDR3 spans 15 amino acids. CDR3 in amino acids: CASQTAGQLNTEAFF. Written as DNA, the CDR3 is TGTGCCAGTCAAACTGCGGGACAGCTTAACACTGAAGCTTTCTTT.

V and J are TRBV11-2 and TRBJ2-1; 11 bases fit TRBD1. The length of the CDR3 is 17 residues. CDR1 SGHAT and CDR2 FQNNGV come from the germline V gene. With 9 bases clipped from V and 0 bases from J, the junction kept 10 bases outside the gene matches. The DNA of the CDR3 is TGTGCCAGTAGGGACAGGGGGGAACGGAGCTCCTACAATGAGCAGTTCTTC. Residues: CASRDRGERSSYNEQFF.

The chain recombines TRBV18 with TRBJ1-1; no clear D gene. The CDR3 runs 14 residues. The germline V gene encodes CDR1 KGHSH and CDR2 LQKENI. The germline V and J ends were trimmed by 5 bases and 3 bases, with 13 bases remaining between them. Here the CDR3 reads CASSAGFTDTEAFF. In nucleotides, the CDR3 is TGTGCCAGCTCAGCGGGTTTTACGGACACTGAAGCTTTCTTT.

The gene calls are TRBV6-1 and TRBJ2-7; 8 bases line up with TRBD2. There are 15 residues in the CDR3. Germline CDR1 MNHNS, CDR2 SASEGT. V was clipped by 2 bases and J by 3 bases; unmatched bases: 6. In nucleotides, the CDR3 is TGTGCCAGCAGTGAAAGCTGGCTAGCGGGCTACGAGCAGTACTTC. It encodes CASSESWLAGYEQYF.

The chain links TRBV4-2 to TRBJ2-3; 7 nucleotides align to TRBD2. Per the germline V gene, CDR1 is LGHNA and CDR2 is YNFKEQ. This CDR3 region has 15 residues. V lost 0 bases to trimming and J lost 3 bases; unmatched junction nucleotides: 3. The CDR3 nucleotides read TGTGCCAGCAGCCAAGAGGGGAGGGTGACAGATACGCAGTATTTT. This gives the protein CASSQEGRVTDTQYF.

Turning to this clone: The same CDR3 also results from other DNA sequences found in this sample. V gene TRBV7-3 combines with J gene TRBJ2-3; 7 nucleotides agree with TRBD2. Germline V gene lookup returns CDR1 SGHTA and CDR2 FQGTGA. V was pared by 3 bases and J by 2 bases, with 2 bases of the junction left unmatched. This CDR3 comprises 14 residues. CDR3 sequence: CASSFGGSTDTQYF. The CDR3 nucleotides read TGTGCCAGCAGCTTCGGGGGGTCCACAGATACGCAGTATTTT.

CDR3 sequence: CASSYSKGLNEQYF. The CDR3, as DNA: TGTGCCAGCAGTTACAGCAAAGGACTGAACGAGCAGTACTTC. The chain couples TRBV6-5 to TRBJ2-7, with D perhaps matching TRBD2 (5 bases). The germline V gene encodes CDR1 MNHEY and CDR2 SVGAGI. V was clipped by 2 bases and J by 5 bases, with 13 bases between them. The CDR3 covers 14 residues.

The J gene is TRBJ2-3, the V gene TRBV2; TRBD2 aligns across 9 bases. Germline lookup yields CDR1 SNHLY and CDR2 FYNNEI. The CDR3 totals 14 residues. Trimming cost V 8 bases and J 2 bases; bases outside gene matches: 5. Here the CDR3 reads CASGLAGNTDTQYF. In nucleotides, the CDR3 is TGTGCCAGCGGGCTAGCGGGAAACACAGATACGCAGTATTTT.

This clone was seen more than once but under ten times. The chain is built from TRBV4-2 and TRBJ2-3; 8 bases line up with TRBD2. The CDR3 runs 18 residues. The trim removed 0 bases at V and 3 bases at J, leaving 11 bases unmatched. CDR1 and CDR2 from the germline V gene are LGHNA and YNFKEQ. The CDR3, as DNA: TGTGCCAGCAGCCAAGATCCAGCGGGAGTAATTATGACAGATACGCAGTATTTT. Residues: CASSQDPAGVIMTDTQYF.

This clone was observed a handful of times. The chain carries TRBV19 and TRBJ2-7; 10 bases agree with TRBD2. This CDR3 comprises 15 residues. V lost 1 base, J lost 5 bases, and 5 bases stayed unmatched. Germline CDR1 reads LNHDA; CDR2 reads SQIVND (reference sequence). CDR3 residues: CASSIALAGIHEQYF. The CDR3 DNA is TGTGCCAGTAGTATAGCACTAGCGGGGATCCACGAGCAGTACTTC.

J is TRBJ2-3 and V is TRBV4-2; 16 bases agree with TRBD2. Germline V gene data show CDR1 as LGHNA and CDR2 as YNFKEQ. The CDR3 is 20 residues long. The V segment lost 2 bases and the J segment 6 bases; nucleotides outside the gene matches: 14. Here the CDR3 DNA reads TGTGCCAGCAGCCAACACCAGGGACTAGCGGGGGGGGCCTCGTGGGATACGCAGTATTTT. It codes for CASSQHQGLAGGASWDTQYF.

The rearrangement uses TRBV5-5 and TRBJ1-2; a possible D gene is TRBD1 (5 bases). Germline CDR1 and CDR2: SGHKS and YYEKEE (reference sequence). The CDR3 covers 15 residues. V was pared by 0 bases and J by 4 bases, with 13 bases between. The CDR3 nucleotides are TGTGCCAGCAGCTTGGGGGGCAGTCCGTTCTATGGCTACACCTTC. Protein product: CASSLGGSPFYGYTF.

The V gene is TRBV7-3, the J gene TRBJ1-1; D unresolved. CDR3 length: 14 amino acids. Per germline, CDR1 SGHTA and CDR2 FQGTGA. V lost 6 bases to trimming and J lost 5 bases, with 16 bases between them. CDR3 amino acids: CASSRGVRNTEAFF. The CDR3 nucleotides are TGTGCCAGCAGTCGAGGCGTGAGGAATACTGAAGCTTTCTTT.

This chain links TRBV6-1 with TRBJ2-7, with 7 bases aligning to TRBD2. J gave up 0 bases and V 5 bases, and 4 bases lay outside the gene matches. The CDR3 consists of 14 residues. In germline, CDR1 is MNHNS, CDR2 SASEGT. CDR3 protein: CASSSPGGSYEQYF. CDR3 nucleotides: TGTGCCAGCAGTTCACCGGGAGGCTCCTACGAGCAGTACTTC.

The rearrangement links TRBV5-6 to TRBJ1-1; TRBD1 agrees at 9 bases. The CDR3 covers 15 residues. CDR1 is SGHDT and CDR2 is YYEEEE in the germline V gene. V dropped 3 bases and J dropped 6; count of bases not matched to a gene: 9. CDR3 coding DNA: TGTGCCAGCAGCTGGGGGACAGGGCGGTCTTCTGAAGCTTTCTTT. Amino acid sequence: CASSWGTGRSSEAFF.